Listed below are T cell receptor beta chains from one sample, sequenced in a study of monozygotic twins with inflammatory bowel disease. From its re-call of the 5' RACE reads, TCRdb lists each CDR3 protein once, without DNA. Recorded for this sample: approximately 160,000 distinct CDR3 sequences. Sequenced sample: blood. The receptors shown here come from a human donor with ulcerative colitis or Crohn's disease, or a healthy co-twin of an affected twin (not recorded which). CDR3s include the opening cysteine and the closing phenylalanine or tryptophan. The order of the fields is V gene, J gene, CDR3 protein.

TRBV15	TRBJ2-7	CATSRGMDEQYF
TRBV29-1	TRBJ1-2	CSVATGAPANYGYTF
TRBV3-1	TRBJ2-5	CASSQDRLATETQYF
TRBV7-2	TRBJ1-1	CASSLSGTGGTEAFF
TRBV7-9	TRBJ2-5	CASSFEEQQETQYF
TRBV30	TRBJ1-5	CAWSVGGVSNQPQHF
TRBV7-9	TRBJ2-3	CASSESSDTQYF
TRBV20-1	TRBJ2-1	CSARDDLGASGRISSYNEQFF
TRBV4-1	TRBJ1-5	CASSQGQWQPQHF
TRBV20-1	TRBJ2-6	CSAQGGFSGANVLTF
TRBV20-1	TRBJ1-6	CSARDGETPLHF
TRBV12-3/TRBV12-4	TRBJ1-5	CASSTGGNSNQPQHF
TRBV27	TRBJ1-5	CASSFSYNQPQHF
TRBV20-1	TRBJ1-4	CSAPYRGANEKLFF
TRBV18	TRBJ2-6	CASSPNDKIGANVLTF
TRBV6-2/TRBV6-3	TRBJ1-1	CASSYEIEAFF
TRBV3-1	TRBJ1-5	CASSPRMSEGQPQHF
TRBV20-1	TRBJ2-1	CSARGGLAGFLYNEQFF
TRBV20-1	TRBJ2-3	CSASWDSHHEDTQYF
TRBV29-1	TRBJ1-2	CSVSTGDLPGSTF
TRBV12-3/TRBV12-4	TRBJ2-3	CASSPGHSTDTQYF
TRBV7-2	TRBJ1-2	CASSARLDGVYGYTF
TRBV27	TRBJ2-7	CASSFNSFLEQYF
TRBV19	TRBJ2-3	CASSIYGVTDTQYF
TRBV28	TRBJ2-5	CASTRTGQETQYF
TRBV20-1	TRBJ2-3	CSARDGNEYTQYF
TRBV7-6	TRBJ1-1	CASSLGGGGNTEAFF
TRBV24-1	TRBJ1-1	CATSDPPDGRAFF
TRBV5-1	TRBJ1-2	CASRPGQGINYGYTF
TRBV18	TRBJ2-1	CASSTRPSHEQFF
TRBV20-1	TRBJ1-4	CSARVRAEKLFF
TRBV5-1	TRBJ2-5	CASSSLLAGSLETQYF
TRBV10-3	TRBJ2-7	CAISRDRSSYEQYF
TRBV20-1	TRBJ2-7	CSAETGAVQDEQYF
TRBV25-1	TRBJ2-2	CASRFTSTGELFF
TRBV25-1	TRBJ2-6	CASSENGRIGTGANVLTF
TRBV5-1	TRBJ2-2	CASSPEWGNTGELFF
TRBV4-2	TRBJ2-4	CASSQAGTGVHLAKNMQYF
TRBV7-9	TRBJ2-3	CASSFFLSGVSTDTQYF
TRBV5-1	TRBJ2-2	CASSWGTGTGELFF
TRBV7-9	TRBJ2-1	CASSKRASSYNEQFF
TRBV9	TRBJ2-1	CASSPWEGNNEQFF
TRBV10-3	TRBJ1-1	CAISESDRVETEAFF
TRBV29-1	TRBJ1-1	CSVVEAGKGNTEAFF
TRBV29-1	TRBJ2-7	CSAGTSAYEQYF
TRBV18	TRBJ2-3	CASSPLLGADTQYF
TRBV5-1	TRBJ2-7	CASMVQPNSAGSSYEQYF
TRBV19	TRBJ2-1	CASSTSVSSYNEQFF
TRBV7-2	TRBJ1-2	CASSPGQGMGYTF